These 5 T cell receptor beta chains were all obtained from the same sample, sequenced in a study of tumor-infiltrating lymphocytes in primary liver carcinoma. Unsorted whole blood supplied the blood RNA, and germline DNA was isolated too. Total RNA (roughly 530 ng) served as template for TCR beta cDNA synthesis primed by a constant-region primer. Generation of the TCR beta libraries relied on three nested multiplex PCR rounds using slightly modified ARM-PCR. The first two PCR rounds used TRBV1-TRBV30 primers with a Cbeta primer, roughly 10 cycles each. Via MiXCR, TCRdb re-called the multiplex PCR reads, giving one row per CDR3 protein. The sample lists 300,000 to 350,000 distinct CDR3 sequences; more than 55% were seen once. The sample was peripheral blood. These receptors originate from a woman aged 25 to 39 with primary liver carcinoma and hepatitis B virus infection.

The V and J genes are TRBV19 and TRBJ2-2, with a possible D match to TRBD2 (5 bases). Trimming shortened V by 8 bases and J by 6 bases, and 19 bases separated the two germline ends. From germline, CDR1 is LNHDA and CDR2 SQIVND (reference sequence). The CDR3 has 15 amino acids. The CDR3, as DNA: TGTGCCAGTCACCGGGCGAGAGTGCGGGCCGGGGAGCTGTTTTTT. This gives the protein CASHRARVRAGELFF.

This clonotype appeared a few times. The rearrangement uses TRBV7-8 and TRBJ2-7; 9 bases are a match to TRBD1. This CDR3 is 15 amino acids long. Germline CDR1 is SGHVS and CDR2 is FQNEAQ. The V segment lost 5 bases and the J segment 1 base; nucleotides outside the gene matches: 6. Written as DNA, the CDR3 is TGTGCCAGCAGCACGGGGACAGGGTTTTCCTACGAGCAGTACTTC. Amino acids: CASSTGTGFSYEQYF.

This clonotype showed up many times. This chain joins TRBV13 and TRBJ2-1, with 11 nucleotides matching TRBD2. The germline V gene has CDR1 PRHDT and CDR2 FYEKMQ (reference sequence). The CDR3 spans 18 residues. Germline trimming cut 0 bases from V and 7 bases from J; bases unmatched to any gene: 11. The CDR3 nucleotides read TGTGCCAGCAGCTTAGGAGGTAGCGGGAGGGCCCGGCTTAATGAGCAGTTCTTC. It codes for CASSLGGSGRARLNEQFF.

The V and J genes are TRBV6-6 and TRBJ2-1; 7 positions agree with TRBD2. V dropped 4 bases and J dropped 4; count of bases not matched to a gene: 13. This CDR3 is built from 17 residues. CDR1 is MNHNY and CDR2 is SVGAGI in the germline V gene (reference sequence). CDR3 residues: CASSCWDGGSFYNEQFF. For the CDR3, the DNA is TGTGCCAGCAGTTGCTGGGACGGGGGGTCATTTTACAATGAGCAGTTCTTC.

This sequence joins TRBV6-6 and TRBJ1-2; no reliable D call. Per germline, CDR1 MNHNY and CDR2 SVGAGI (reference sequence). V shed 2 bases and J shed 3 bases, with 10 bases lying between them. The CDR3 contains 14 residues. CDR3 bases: TGTGCCAGCAGTTACCGGGGAGGGTACTATGGCTACACCTTC. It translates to CASSYRGGYYGYTF.